This TCR beta chain derives from a study of CD8 T cells in ankylosing spondylitis. Each TCR beta library was made by quantitative 5'-RACE that incorporated molecular barcodes. TCRdb used MiXCR to reprocess the 5' RACE reads, holding one entry per CDR3 protein. In the table there are hundreds of thousands of distinct CDR3 sequences, about 10% of which are singletons. A note on this clonotype: Its antigen remains unknown.

Study-wide points: Apparently characteristic of ankylosing spondylitis blood was a TCR beta motif (fewer than ten highly homologous variants). Disease-linked clones reportedly showed significant enrichment in matched ankylosing spondylitis synovial fluid.

Germline V lookup: CDR1 SGHTA, CDR2 FQGNSA. CDR3 length equals 14 residues. Trimming took off 6 bases at V and 2 bases at J, with 12 bases between the two ends. The sequencing sample was made of blood, either unsorted or a sorted T cell fraction (not recorded which). The TCR sequence derives from a male donor with ankylosing spondylitis. The chain employs TRBV7-2 and TRBJ2-3; tentatively, D is TRBD2 (5 bases). This CDR3 is CASSSSRDTDTQYF. In DNA form, the CDR3 reads TGTGCCAGCAGTTCCTCACGGGACACAGATACGCAGTATTTT.